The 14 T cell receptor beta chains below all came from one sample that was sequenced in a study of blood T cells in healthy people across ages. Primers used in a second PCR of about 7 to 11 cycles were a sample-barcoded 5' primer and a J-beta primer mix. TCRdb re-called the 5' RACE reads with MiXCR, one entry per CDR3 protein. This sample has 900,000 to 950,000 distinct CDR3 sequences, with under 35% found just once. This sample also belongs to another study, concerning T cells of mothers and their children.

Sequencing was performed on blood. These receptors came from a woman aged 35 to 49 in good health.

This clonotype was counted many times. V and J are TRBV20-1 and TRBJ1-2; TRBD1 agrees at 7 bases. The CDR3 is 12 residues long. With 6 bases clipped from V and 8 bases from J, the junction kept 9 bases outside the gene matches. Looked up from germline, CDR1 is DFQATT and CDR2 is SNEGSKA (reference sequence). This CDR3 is CSAHQTGQGYTF. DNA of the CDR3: TGCAGTGCCCATCAGACAGGGCAAGGCTACACCTTC.

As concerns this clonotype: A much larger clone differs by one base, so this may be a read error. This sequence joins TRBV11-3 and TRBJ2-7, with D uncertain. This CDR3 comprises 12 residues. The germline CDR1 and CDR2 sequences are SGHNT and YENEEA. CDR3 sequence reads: CVSSLPGLEQYF. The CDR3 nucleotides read TGTGTCAGCAGTTTGCCAGGTCTCGAGCAGTACTTC.

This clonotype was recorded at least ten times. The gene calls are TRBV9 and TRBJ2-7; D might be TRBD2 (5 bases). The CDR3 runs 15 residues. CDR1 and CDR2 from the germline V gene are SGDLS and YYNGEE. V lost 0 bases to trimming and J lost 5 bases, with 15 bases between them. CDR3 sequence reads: CASSVAGSGRHEQYF. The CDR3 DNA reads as TGTGCCAGCAGCGTAGCGGGATCGGGCCGCCACGAGCAGTACTTC.

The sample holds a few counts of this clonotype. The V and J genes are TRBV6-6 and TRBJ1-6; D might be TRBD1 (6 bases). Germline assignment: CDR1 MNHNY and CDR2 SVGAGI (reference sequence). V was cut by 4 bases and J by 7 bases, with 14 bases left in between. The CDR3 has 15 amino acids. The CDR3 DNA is TGTGCCAGCAGTTTAACCAGGGGCCCCAATTCACCCCTCCACTTT. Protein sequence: CASSLTRGPNSPLHF.

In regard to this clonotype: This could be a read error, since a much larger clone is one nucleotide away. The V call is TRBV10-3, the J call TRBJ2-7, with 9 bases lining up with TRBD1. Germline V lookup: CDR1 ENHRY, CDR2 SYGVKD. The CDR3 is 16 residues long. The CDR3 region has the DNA TGTGCCATCAGTGACCCGGGACAGGGCGGGTCCTACGGGCAGTACTTC. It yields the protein CAISDPGQGGSYGQYF.

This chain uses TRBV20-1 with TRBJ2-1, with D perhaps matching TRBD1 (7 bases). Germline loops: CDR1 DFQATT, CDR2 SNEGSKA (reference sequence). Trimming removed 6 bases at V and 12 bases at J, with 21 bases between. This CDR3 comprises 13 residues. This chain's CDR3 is CSAGPPGGQTQFF. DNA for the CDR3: TGCAGTGCGGGCCCCCCAGGGGGGCAGACGCAGTTCTTC.

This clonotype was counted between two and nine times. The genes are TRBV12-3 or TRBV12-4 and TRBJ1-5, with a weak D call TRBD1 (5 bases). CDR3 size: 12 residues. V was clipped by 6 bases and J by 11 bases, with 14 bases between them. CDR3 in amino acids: CASRSRVSSQHF. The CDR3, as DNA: TGTGCCAGCAGGTCCAGGGTCTCGTCCCAGCATTTT.

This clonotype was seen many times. The CDR3 loop is CASSERGIGNQPQHF. The CDR3 region has the DNA TGTGCCAGCAGCGAGAGAGGGATCGGCAATCAGCCCCAGCATTTT. The rearrangement uses TRBV6-5 and TRBJ1-5, with no clear D. From germline, CDR1 is MNHEY and CDR2 SVGAGI. There are 15 residues in the CDR3. V was clipped by 6 bases and J by 2 bases, with 14 bases between them.

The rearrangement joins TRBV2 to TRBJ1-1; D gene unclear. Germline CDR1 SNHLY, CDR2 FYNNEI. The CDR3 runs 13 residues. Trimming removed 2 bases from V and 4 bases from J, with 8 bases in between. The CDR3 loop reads CASSESVFTEAFF. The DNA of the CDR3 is TGTGCCAGCAGTGAATCAGTTTTCACTGAAGCTTTCTTT.

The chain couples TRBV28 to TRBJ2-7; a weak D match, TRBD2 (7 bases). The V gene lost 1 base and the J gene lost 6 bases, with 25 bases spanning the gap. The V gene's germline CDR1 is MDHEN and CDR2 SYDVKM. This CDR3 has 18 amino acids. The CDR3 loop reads CASSLSRGGSGTYFEQYF. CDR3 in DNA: TGTGCCAGCAGTTTATCCAGGGGAGGGAGCGGGACCTACTTCGAGCAGTACTTC.

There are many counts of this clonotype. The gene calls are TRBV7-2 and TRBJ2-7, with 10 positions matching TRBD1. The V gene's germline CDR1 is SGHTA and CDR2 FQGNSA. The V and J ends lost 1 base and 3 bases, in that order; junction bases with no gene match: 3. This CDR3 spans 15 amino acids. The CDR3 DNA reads TGTGCCAGCAGCTTAGTCCGGGACAGGGGCTACGAGCAGTACTTC. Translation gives CASSLVRDRGYEQYF.

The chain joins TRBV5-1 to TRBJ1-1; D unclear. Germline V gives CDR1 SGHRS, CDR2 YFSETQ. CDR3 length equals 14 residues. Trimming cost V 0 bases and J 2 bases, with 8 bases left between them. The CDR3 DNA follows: TGCGCCAGCAGCTTGGGGGATGCTAACACTGAAGCTTTCTTT. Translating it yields CASSLGDANTEAFF.

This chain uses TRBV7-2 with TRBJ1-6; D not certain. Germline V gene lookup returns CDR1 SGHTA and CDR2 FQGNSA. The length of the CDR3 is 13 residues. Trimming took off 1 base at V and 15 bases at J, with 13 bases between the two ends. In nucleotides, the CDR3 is TGTGCCAGCAGCTTAGTTCGGGATTCGGGCCTCCACTTT. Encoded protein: CASSLVRDSGLHF.

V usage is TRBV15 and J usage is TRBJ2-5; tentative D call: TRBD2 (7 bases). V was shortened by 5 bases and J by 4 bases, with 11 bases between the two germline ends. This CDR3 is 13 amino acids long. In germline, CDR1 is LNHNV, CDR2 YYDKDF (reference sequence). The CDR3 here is CATSGGAGETQYF. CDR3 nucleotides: TGTGCCACCAGCGGGGGGGCGGGAGAGACCCAGTACTTC.